This T cell receptor beta chain originates from a study of shared clonotypes between healthy human individuals. This table comes from immunoSEQ multiplex PCR, and its TCRdb copy is limited to in-frame clones, with some not included. Here the sample spans 2 million to 2.5 million clones, approximately 93% being singletons. The CDR3 is 13 residues long. CDR1 is LNHDA, CDR2 SQIVND, per germline (reference sequence). With 7 bases clipped from V and 5 bases from J, the junction kept 4 bases outside the gene matches. What was sequenced was naive CD4+ T cells from PBMCs. Specified subset: CD45RA+ positively selected. The genes are TRBV19 and TRBJ1-1, with 10 nucleotides matching TRBD1. This TCR was sampled from a man aged 18 to 30 in good health. Some clones in this sample may be carry-over from other donors' samples. The CDR3 DNA is TGTGCCAGTATGGGACAGGGGAGGACTGAAGCTTTCTTT. Translation gives CASMGQGRTEAFF.